The 27 T cell receptor beta chains given below trace back to one sample, sequenced in a study of cytomegalovirus exposure and HLA in healthy donors listed by TCRdb under 2017. The library was obtained by the immunoSEQ multiplex PCR assay. For the multiplex PCR, a mixture combining 60 forward primers for TCR Vbeta segments and 13 reverse primers for TCR Jbeta segments was used. TCRdb re-hosts the immuneACCESS table, in-frame sequences only. Its copies lack some clones; in the studies checked, an unresolved V gene accounts for under half of them, and the cause for the rest is not known. Within this sample are some 65,000 clones, with about 70% of them counted one time only. The ten largest make up about 10% of the sample. The sample consisted of PBMCs. These receptor sequences come from a woman in her thirties in good health and CMV-seronegative.

This chain joins TRBV11-3 and TRBJ2-1; 7 bases line up with TRBD1. Germline-derived CDR1 and CDR2 are SGHNT and YENEEA. The V segment lost 6 bases and the J segment 6 bases; nucleotides outside the gene matches: 8. The CDR3 is 14 amino acids. In DNA, the CDR3 is TGTGCCAGCAGGGAGCGGACAGGCGGCAATGAGCAGTTCTTC. Its translation: CASRERTGGNEQFF.

This clone has just a few counts. V is TRBV11-2 and J is TRBJ1-4; 7 bases match TRBD1. This CDR3 spans 16 amino acids. Losses at the gene ends were 3 bases for V and 5 bases for J; bases not matched to a gene: 9. Germline lookup yields CDR1 SGHAT and CDR2 FQNNGV. The CDR3 reads CASSFDRVAGNEKLFF. Here the CDR3 DNA reads TGTGCCAGCAGCTTCGACAGGGTTGCAGGGAATGAAAAACTGTTTTTT.

This rearrangement joins TRBV23-1 to TRBJ2-5; D might be TRBD1 (5 bases). TRBV23-1 is known as an ORF, though its function is uncertain. Trimming took 4 bases from V and 7 from J, leaving 16 bases between them. This CDR3 has 14 residues. The CDR3 DNA sequence: TGCGCCAGCAGTCCACGACAGATCAAGAGGACCCAGTACTTC. It yields the protein CASSPRQIKRTQYF.

The chain uses TRBV28 and TRBJ2-6; D is possibly TRBD1 (6 bases). This CDR3 has 15 amino acids. The V gene lost 6 bases and the J gene lost 3 bases, with 12 bases spanning the gap. CDR1 is MDHEN, CDR2 SYDVKM, per germline. In DNA form, the CDR3 reads TGTGCCAGCAGAAAGACAGGTCTTGGGGCCAACGTCCTGACTTTC. Amino acid sequence: CASRKTGLGANVLTF.

This clone was found a few times. The V call is TRBV5-6, the J call TRBJ2-5; TRBD1 agrees at 7 bases. The length of the CDR3 is 16 residues. Germline CDR1 SGHDT, CDR2 YYEEEE. With V trimmed by 3 bases and J by 5 bases, 13 bases remained unmatched. DNA for the CDR3: TGTGCCAGCAGCTCTATGACAGGGTACATAGTCGAGACCCAGTACTTC. It translates to CASSSMTGYIVETQYF.

This chain uses TRBV19 with TRBJ1-6; 8 nucleotides line up with TRBD1. Germline CDR1 reads LNHDA; CDR2 reads SQIVND (reference sequence). V was pared by 8 bases and J by 6 bases, with 3 bases of the junction left unmatched. This CDR3 has 13 amino acids. For the CDR3, the DNA is TGTGCCAGTTGGACAGGGACTAATTCACCCCTCCACTTT. Translating gives CASWTGTNSPLHF.

The chain carries TRBV5-4 and TRBJ2-3; unclear D gene. This CDR3 region has 15 residues. Trimming took off 1 base at V and 0 bases at J, with 9 bases between the two ends. Germline V gene lookup returns CDR1 SGHNT and CDR2 YYREEE (reference sequence). CDR3 loop: CASSLYAGSTDTQYF. CDR3 bases: TGTGCCAGCAGCTTGTATGCCGGTAGCACAGATACGCAGTATTTT.

The chain uses TRBV15 and TRBJ2-3, with 8 bases that match TRBD1. The CDR3 covers 16 residues. The junction had 10 bases not matched to a gene; V was cut back by 2 bases and J by 6 bases. Germline V gene sequence: CDR1 LNHNV, CDR2 YYDKDF (reference sequence). CDR3 DNA: TGTGCCACCAGCAGATCGCCGGACAGGGCGCCGGATACGCAGTATTTT. Its protein product is CATSRSPDRAPDTQYF.

The gene calls are TRBV29-1 and TRBJ2-1; TRBD2 matches 7 bases. Germline assignment: CDR1 SQVTM and CDR2 ANQGSEA. The CDR3 is 19 residues long. V lost 4 bases to trimming and J lost 4 bases; unmatched junction nucleotides: 22. The CDR3 here is CSVGKVRTSRAGNYNEQFF. CDR3 bases: TGCAGCGTTGGAAAAGTGAGGACTAGTAGAGCCGGAAATTACAATGAGCAGTTCTTC.

V is TRBV19 and J is TRBJ1-4, with D maybe TRBD1 (5 bases). The CDR3 runs to 14 residues. Per the germline V gene, CDR1 is LNHDA and CDR2 is SQIVND (reference sequence). V shed 6 bases and J shed 7 bases, with 15 bases lying between them. CDR3 DNA sequence: TGTGCCAGTAGCCCTGGGACGGGAGGTGAAAAACTGTTTTTT. Protein sequence: CASSPGTGGEKLFF.

The V and J genes are TRBV27 and TRBJ1-1; a possible D gene is TRBD1 (5 bases). V dropped 6 bases and J dropped 2 bases, with 7 bases sitting between them. Germline V lookup: CDR1 MNHEY, CDR2 SMNVEV (reference sequence). The CDR3 sequence is 12 residues long. The CDR3 loop is CASRGGNTEAFF. CDR3 in DNA: TGTGCCAGCAGGGGGGGAAACACTGAAGCTTTCTTT.

There are a few counts of this clone. The chain carries TRBV6-5 and TRBJ1-1; 9 bases line up with TRBD1. Losses at the gene ends were 9 bases for V and 7 bases for J; bases not matched to a gene: 9. The V gene's germline CDR1 is MNHEY and CDR2 SVGAGI. The CDR3 is 13 residues long. The CDR3 DNA follows: TGTGCCAGTAGGGACAGGGACCTGGTTGAAGCTTTCTTT. Its translation: CASRDRDLVEAFF.

A single count supports this clone. This sequence joins TRBV9 and TRBJ2-3, with 9 bases that match TRBD2. The CDR3 contains 13 residues. Trimming cost V 7 bases and J 3 bases; bases outside gene matches: 3. Per germline, CDR1 SGDLS and CDR2 YYNGEE. The CDR3 protein is CASGLAGTDTQYF. Here the CDR3 DNA reads TGTGCCAGCGGGCTAGCGGGGACAGATACGCAGTATTTT.

The rearrangement uses TRBV5-4 and TRBJ1-1; TRBD1 matches at 9 bases. CDR1 and CDR2 from the germline V gene are SGHNT and YYREEE (reference sequence). The CDR3 is made up of 14 amino acids. The trim removed 7 bases at V and 3 bases at J, leaving 7 bases unmatched. Here the CDR3 DNA reads TGTGCCAGCCTGGACAGGGGACGGGACACTGAAGCTTTCTTT. Translating gives CASLDRGRDTEAFF.

This clone was seen a single time. The chain joins TRBV4-1 to TRBJ2-5, with 7 bases fitting TRBD1. The CDR3 length is 16 residues. The J segment lost 5 bases and the V segment lost 0 bases, leaving 9 bases of the junction unmatched. The germline V gene has CDR1 MGHRA and CDR2 YSYEKL. CDR3 region: CASSQDPTGEMETQYF. The DNA for the CDR3 is TGCGCCAGCAGCCAAGATCCAACAGGGGAAATGGAGACCCAGTACTTC.

The rearrangement joins TRBV28 to TRBJ1-2, with TRBD1 as a possible D gene (5 bases). The CDR3 loop spans 14 amino acids. The V end was cut by 5 bases, the J end by 7 bases, with 17 bases between. Germline-derived CDR1 and CDR2 are MDHEN and SYDVKM. The CDR3 DNA is TGTGCCAGCAGTGGGGACGGGGAGGCGGGTGGCTACACCTTC. This sequence encodes CASSGDGEAGGYTF.

This clone has just a few counts. This chain links TRBV5-6 with TRBJ2-7, with a possible D match to TRBD2 (5 bases). V gave up 1 base and J gave up 2 bases, with 13 bases separating them. Per the germline V gene, CDR1 is SGHDT and CDR2 is YYEEEE. CDR3 length: 15 residues. DNA of the CDR3: TGTGCCAGCAGCTTGTATGCCCTAGCCACCTACGAGCAGTACTTC. Protein product: CASSLYALATYEQYF. Full variable domain (outside the CDR3, taken from reference TRBV5-6 and TRBJ2-7): DAGVTQSPTHLIKTRGQQVTLRCSPKSGHDTVSWYQQALGQGPQFIFQYYEEEERQRGNFPDRFSGHQFPNYSSELNVNALLLGDSALYLCASSLYALATYEQYFGPGTRLTVT.

The sample holds one count of this clone. V and J are TRBV9 and TRBJ2-3; 8 nucleotides line up with TRBD1. Germline V CDR1 and CDR2: SGDLS, YYNGEE. The CDR3 contains 15 residues. J lost 8 bases, V lost 4 bases, and 12 bases had no gene match. The CDR3, as DNA: TGTGCCAGCAGCCAGGACAGGGCTACGCTAGGTACGCAGTATTTT. Amino acids: CASSQDRATLGTQYF.

A single count supports this clone. This chain links TRBV6-5 with TRBJ1-2; 7 bases line up with TRBD1. The CDR3 covers 16 residues. Per germline, CDR1 MNHEY and CDR2 SVGAGI. The J segment lost 8 bases and the V segment lost 1 base, leaving 13 bases of the junction unmatched. The CDR3 DNA reads TGTGCCAGCAGTTACTTACTACCCACAGGGGCTTTGGGCTACACCTTC. Its translation: CASSYLLPTGALGYTF.

The chain employs TRBV19 and TRBJ2-1, with TRBD2 matching 9 bases. The V gene's germline CDR1 is LNHDA and CDR2 SQIVND (reference sequence). The CDR3 loop spans 16 amino acids. V dropped 2 bases and J dropped 8; count of bases not matched to a gene: 10. DNA for the CDR3: TGTGCCAGTAGTATATACCTAGCGGGGAACAATGATGAGCAGTTCTTC. It codes for CASSIYLAGNNDEQFF.

The chain has TRBV10-3 and TRBJ2-7; 14 nucleotides agree with TRBD2. Germline V CDR1 and CDR2: ENHRY, SYGVKD. The CDR3 is made up of 16 amino acids. The V gene end was trimmed by 3 bases and the J gene end by 4 bases; junction bases not matched to a gene: 5. DNA of the CDR3: TGTGCCATCAGTGACCCAAGGACTAGCGGGGGGTACGAGCAGTACTTC. Translating gives CAISDPRTSGGYEQYF.

The genes are TRBV2 and TRBJ2-2; possibly TRBD1 for D (6 bases). Germline assignment: CDR1 SNHLY and CDR2 FYNNEI. The CDR3 is 15 residues long. V lost 4 bases and J lost 0, with 9 bases in between. This CDR3 reads CASSGQAANTGELFF. The CDR3 DNA sequence: TGTGCCAGCAGTGGACAGGCCGCGAACACCGGGGAGCTGTTTTTT.

The chain recombines TRBV5-1 with TRBJ1-2, with TRBD1 matching 11 bases. V shed 0 bases and J 7 bases; nucleotides not matched to a gene: 5. This CDR3 comprises 15 residues. Germline values: CDR1 SGHRS, CDR2 YFSETQ. The DNA for the CDR3 is TGCGCCAGCAGCTTGGCCGGACAGGGGGCCTCTGGCTACACCTTC. This translates into CASSLAGQGASGYTF.

The table lists this clone with a few counts. The rearrangement links TRBV6-5 to TRBJ1-2, with D possibly matching TRBD1 (5 bases). Trimming took 4 bases from V and 4 from J, leaving 13 bases between them. The CDR3 extends over 14 amino acids. The germline CDR1 and CDR2 sequences are MNHEY and SVGAGI. The CDR3 sequence is CASSSDINPYGYTF. The DNA for the CDR3 is TGTGCCAGCAGTTCGGACATAAACCCCTATGGCTACACCTTC.

The genes are TRBV7-3 and TRBJ2-7, with D perhaps TRBD1 (6 bases). The length of the CDR3 is 15 residues. V gave up 2 bases and J gave up 2 bases, with 13 bases separating them. Germline V CDR1 and CDR2: SGHTA, FQGTGA. DNA for the CDR3: TGTGCCAGCAGCTTATCCAGGGGAGAGGCCTACGAGCAGTACTTC. It yields the protein CASSLSRGEAYEQYF.

J is TRBJ1-5 and V is TRBV5-8, with a weak D call TRBD1 (6 bases). The CDR3 length is 15 residues. The germline CDR1 and CDR2 sequences are SGHTS and YDEGEE. V was shortened by 0 bases and J by 0 bases, with 7 bases between the two germline ends. The CDR3 nucleotides are TGTGCCAGCAGCTTGGAGGGGGTTAGCAATCAGCCCCAGCATTTT. It translates to CASSLEGVSNQPQHF. Full variable domain (remainder filled in from reference TRBV5-8 and TRBJ1-5): EAGVTQSPTHLIKTRGQQATLRCSPISGHTSVYWYQQALGLGLQFLLWYDEGEERNRGNFPPRFSGRQFPNYSSELNVNALELEDSALYLCASSLEGVSNQPQHFGDGTRLSIL.

The V gene is TRBV18, the J gene TRBJ1-1; D uncertain. CDR3 length equals 15 residues. V lost 3 bases and J lost 1, with 12 bases in between. Germline V gives CDR1 KGHSH, CDR2 LQKENI. The CDR3, as DNA: TGTGCCAGCTCACCTCTAGGATCGCGGAACACTGAAGCTTTCTTT. It codes for CASSPLGSRNTEAFF.